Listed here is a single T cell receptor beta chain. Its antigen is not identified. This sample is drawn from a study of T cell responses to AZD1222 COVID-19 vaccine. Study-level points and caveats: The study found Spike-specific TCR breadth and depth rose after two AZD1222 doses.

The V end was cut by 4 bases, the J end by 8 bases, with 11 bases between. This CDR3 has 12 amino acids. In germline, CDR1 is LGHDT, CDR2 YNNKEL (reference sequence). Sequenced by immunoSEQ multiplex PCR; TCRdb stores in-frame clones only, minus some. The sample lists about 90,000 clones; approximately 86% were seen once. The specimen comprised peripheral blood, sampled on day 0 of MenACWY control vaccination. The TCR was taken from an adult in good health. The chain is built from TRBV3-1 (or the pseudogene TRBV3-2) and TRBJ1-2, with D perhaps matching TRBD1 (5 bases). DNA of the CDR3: TGTGCCAGCAGCCGAGTCTGGGGCGGCTACACCTTC. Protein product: CASSRVWGGYTF.